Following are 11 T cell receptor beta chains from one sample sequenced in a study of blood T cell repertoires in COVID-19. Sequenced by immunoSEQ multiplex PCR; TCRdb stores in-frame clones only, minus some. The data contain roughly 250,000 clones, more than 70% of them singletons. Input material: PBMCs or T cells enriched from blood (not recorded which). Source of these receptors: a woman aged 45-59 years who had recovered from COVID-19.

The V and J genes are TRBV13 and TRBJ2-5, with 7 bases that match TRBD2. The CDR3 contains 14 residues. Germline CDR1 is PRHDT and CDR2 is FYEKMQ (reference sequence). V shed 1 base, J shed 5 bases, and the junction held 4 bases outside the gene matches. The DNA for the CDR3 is TGTGCCAGCAGCTTAGTGGGGCGGGAGGAGACCCAGTACTTC. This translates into CASSLVGREETQYF. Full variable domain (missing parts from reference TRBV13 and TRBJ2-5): AAGVIQSPRHLIKEKRETATLKCYPIPRHDTVYWYQQGPGQDPQFLISFYEKMQSDKGSIPDRFSAQQFSDYHSELNMSSLELGDSALYFCASSLVGREETQYFGPGTRLLVL.

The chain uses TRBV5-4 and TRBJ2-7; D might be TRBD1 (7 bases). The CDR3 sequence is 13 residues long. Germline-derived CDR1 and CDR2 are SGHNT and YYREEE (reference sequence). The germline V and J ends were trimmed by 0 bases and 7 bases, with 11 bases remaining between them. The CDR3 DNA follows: TGTGCCAGCAGCTTGGGGCCAGGGGGGGAGCAGTACTTC. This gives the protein CASSLGPGGEQYF.

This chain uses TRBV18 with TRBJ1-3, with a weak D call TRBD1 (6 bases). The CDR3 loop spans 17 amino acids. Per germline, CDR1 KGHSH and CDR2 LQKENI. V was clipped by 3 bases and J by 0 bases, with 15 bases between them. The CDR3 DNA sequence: TGTGCCAGCTCACCGGCGGCAGGGGCTATCTCTGGAAACACCATATATTTT. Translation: CASSPAAGAISGNTIYF. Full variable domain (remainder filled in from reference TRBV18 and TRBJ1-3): NAGVMQNPRHLVRRRGQEARLRCSPMKGHSHVYWYRQLPEEGLKFMVYLQKENIIDESGMPKERFSAEFPKEGPSILRIQQVVRGDSAAYFCASSPAAGAISGNTIYFGEGSWLTVV.

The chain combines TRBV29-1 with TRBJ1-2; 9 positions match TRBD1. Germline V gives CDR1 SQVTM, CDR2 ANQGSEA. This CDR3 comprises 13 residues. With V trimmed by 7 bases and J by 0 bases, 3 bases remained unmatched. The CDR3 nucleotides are TGCAGCGCTGGGACAGGGCCTAACTATGGCTACACCTTC. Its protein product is CSAGTGPNYGYTF.

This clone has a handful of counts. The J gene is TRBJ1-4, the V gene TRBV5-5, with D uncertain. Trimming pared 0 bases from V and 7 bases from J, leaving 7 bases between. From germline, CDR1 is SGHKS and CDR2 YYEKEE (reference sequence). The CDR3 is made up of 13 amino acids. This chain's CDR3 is CASSLALSEKLFF. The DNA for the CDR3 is TGTGCCAGCAGCTTGGCTCTCTCTGAAAAACTGTTTTTT. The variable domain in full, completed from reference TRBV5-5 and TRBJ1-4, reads DAGVTQSPTHLIKTRGQQVTLRCSPISGHKSVSWYQQVLGQGPQFIFQYYEKEERGRGNFPDRFSARQFPNYSSELNVNALLLGDSALYLCASSLALSEKLFFGSGTQLSVL.

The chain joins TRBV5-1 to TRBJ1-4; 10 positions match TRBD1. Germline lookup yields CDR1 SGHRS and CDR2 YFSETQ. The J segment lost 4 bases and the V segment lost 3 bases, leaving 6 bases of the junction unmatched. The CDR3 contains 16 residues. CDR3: CASSSGQGKGNEKLFF. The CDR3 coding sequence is TGCGCCAGCAGCTCGGGACAGGGGAAGGGTAATGAAAAACTGTTTTTT. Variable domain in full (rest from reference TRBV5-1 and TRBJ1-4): KAGVTQTPRYLIKTRGQQVTLSCSPISGHRSVSWYQQTPGQGLQFLFEYFSETQRNKGNFPGRFSGRQFSNSRSEMNVSTLELGDSALYLCASSSGQGKGNEKLFFGSGTQLSVL.

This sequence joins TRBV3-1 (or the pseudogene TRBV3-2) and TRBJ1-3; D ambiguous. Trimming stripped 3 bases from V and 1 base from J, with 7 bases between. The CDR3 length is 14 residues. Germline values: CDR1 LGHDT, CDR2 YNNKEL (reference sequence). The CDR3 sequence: CASSHPGSGNTIYF. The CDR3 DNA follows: TGTGCCAGCAGCCACCCGGGGTCTGGAAACACCATATATTTT.

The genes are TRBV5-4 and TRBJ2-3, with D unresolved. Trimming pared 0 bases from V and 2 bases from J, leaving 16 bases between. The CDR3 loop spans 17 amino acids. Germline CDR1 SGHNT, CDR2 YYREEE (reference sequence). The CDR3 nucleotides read TGTGCCAGCAGCTTGGCTACCCACGCCGAGCACACAGATACGCAGTATTTT. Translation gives CASSLATHAEHTDTQYF.

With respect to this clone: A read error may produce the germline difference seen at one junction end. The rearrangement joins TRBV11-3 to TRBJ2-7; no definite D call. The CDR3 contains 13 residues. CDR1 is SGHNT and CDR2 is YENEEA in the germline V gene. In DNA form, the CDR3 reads TGTGCCAGCAGCTTAGATCAAACAGCCCCCACCAACTTC. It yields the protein CASSLDQTAPTNF. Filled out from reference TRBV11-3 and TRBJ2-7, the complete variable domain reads EAGVVQSPRYKIIEKKQPVAFWCNPISGHNTLYWYLQNLGQGPELLIRYENEEAVDDSQLPKDRFSAERLKGVDSTLKIQPAELGDSAVYLCASSLDQTAPTNFGPGTRLTVT.

CDR3 sequence (DNA): TGTGCCAGCAGGTACCCGGGTCCCACGAGCAGCTATGGCTACACCTTC. Translating it yields CASRYPGPTSSYGYTF. This chain connects TRBV14 to TRBJ1-2; D is uncertain. CDR1 and CDR2 (germline): SGHDN, FVKESK. This CDR3 has 16 amino acids. Trimming stripped 6 bases from V and 4 bases from J, with 21 bases between.

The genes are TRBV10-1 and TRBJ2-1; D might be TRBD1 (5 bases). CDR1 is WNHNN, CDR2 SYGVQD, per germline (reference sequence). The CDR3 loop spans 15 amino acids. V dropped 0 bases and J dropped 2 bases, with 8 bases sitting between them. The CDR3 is CASSESSGPYNEQFF. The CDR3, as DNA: TGCGCCAGCAGTGAGTCGTCAGGGCCCTACAATGAGCAGTTCTTC.